A few counts support the clone carrying this TCR beta chain. The sample is drawn from a study of T cells after posttransplantation cyclophosphamide. TCRdb's copy holds only in-frame clones and misses some; the assay was immunoSEQ multiplex PCR. Listed for the sample are roughly 6,200 clones, none seen a single time. After removal of 3 bases from V and 6 bases from J, the junction contained 7 bases not matched to a gene. This CDR3 has 15 amino acids. Germline lookup yields CDR1 SGHTA and CDR2 FQGNSA. Treatment was busulfan-fludarabine conditioning, a marrow graft, and cyclophosphamide on days +3 and +4.

The specimen was PBMCs, collected after an allogeneic stem cell transplant with post-transplant cyclophosphamide. The chain recombines TRBV7-2 with TRBJ1-1; 10 bases line up with TRBD1. This receptor was taken from a male patient in his thirties who received an allogeneic stem cell transplant from an unrelated donor, was CMV-positive, and had acute and chronic GVHD. Some T cells may be the graft donor's. The CDR3 sequence is CASSLGTGAQAEAFF. CDR3 DNA: TGTGCCAGCAGCTTGGGGACAGGGGCGCAAGCTGAAGCTTTCTTT. Based on the CDR3 plus reference TRBV7-2 and TRBJ1-1, the full variable domain is GAGVSQSPSNKVTEKGKDVELRCDPISGHTALYWYRQSLGQGLEFLIYFQGNSAPDKSGLPSDRFSAERTGGSVSTLTIQRTQQEDSAVYLCASSLGTGAQAEAFFGQGTRLTVV.